This T cell receptor beta chain was obtained from a study of T cell changes during pregnancy in multiple sclerosis. Trimming shortened V by 7 bases and J by 4 bases, and 26 bases separated the two germline ends. This CDR3 has 18 residues. Germline CDR1 reads LNHDA; CDR2 reads SQIVND (reference sequence). Method: immunoSEQ multiplex PCR; TCRdb's copy keeps in-frame clones and lacks some. The top ten hold around 3% of the sample, which has approximately 100,000 clones, 75% to 95% seen once. This chain uses TRBV19 with TRBJ2-1; a possible D gene is TRBD1 (8 bases). The sequencing here drew on peripheral blood, taken in the second trimester of pregnancy. The TCR originated in a female donor with multiple sclerosis, enrolled in a pregnancy study. DNA for the CDR3: TGTGCCAGTACCCCGGGACAGGTCGGAACTAGCGAATACAATGAGCAGTTCTTC. It specifies CASTPGQVGTSEYNEQFF.